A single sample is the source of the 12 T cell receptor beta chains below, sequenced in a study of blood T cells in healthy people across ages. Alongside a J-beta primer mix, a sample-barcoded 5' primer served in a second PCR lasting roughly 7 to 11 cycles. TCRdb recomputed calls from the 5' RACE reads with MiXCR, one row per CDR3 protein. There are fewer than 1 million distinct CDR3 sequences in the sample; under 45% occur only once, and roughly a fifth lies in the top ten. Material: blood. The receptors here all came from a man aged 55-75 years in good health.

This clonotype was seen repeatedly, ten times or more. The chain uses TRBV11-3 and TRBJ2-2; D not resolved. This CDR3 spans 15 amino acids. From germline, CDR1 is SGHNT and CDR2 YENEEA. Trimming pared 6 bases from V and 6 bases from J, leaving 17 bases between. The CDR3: CASRETVSIAGELFF. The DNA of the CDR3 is TGTGCCAGCAGAGAGACTGTGAGCATTGCCGGGGAGCTGTTTTTT.

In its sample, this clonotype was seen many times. In nucleotides, the CDR3 is TGCAGTGCTAGAGATTGGGACCGTAGCTCCTACAATGAGCAGTTCTTC. It yields the protein CSARDWDRSSYNEQFF. The chain joins TRBV20-1 to TRBJ2-1, with D perhaps assigned TRBD1 or TRBD2 (5 bases each). The CDR3 totals 16 residues. Germline CDR1 is DFQATT and CDR2 is SNEGSKA (reference sequence). Trimming left V 0 bases short and J 0 bases short, with 12 bases between.

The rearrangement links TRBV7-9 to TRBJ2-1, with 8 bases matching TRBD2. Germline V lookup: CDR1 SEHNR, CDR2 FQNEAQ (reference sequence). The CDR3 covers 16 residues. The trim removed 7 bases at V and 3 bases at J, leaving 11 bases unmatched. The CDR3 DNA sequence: TGTGCCAGCACTTCCTCCGGGGGGGGGGACTACAATGAGCAGTTCTTC. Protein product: CASTSSGGGDYNEQFF.

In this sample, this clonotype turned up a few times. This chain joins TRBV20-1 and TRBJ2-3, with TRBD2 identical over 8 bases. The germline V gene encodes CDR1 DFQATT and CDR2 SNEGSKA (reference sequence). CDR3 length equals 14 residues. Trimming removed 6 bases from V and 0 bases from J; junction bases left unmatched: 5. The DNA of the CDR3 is TGCAGTGCCCCGACTAGCGACAGCACAGATACGCAGTATTTT. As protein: CSAPTSDSTDTQYF.

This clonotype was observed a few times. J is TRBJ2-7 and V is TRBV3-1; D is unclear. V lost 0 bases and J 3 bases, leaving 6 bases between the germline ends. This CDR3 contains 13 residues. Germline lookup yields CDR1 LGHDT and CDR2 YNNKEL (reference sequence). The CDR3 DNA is TGTGCCAGCAGCCAAGAGTTGGTCTACGAGCAGTACTTC. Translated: CASSQELVYEQYF.

CDR3 in amino acids: CASSQSPGEETQYF. The CDR3 DNA follows: TGTGCCAGCAGCCAATCTCCGGGAGAAGAGACCCAGTACTTC. This chain uses TRBV3-1 with TRBJ2-5; a weak D match, TRBD2 (6 bases). Trimming left V 2 bases short and J 3 bases short, with 10 bases between. This CDR3 is built from 14 residues. Germline CDR1 reads LGHDT; CDR2 reads YNNKEL (reference sequence).

CDR3 sequence: CSARDWGSGGEMSGELFF. The CDR3 DNA reads TGCAGTGCTAGAGATTGGGGTAGCGGGGGGGAAATGAGCGGGGAGCTGTTTTTT. The rearrangement uses TRBV20-1 and TRBJ2-2, with TRBD2 matching 11 bases. This CDR3 comprises 18 residues. Germline CDR1 reads DFQATT; CDR2 reads SNEGSKA (reference sequence). Trimming at V came to 0 bases and at J to 7 bases, leaving 13 bases not matched to a gene.

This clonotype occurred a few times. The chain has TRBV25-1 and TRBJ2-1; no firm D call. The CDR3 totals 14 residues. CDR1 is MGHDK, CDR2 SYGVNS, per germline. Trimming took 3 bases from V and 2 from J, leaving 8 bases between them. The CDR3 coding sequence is TGTGCCAGCAGTGAGGTCCGCACCTACAATGAGCAGTTCTTC. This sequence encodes CASSEVRTYNEQFF.

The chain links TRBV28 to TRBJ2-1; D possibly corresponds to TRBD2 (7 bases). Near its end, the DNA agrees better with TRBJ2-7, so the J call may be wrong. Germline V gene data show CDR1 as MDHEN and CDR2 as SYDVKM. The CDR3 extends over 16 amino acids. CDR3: CASSLGAGAAYNEQYF. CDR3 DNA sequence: TGTGCCAGCAGTTTAGGCGCGGGGGCGGCCTACAATGAGCAGTACTTC.

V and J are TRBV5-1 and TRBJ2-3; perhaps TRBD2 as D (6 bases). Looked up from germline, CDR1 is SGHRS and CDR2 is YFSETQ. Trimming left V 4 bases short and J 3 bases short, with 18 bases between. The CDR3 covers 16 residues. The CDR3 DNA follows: TGCGCCAGCAGCCTTTCCGGGAGCTTATTAACAGATACGCAGTATTTT. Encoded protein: CASSLSGSLLTDTQYF.

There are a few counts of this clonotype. Written as DNA, the CDR3 is TGTGCCAGCAGTTCGGACGACAGGGGCGAGCAGTACTTC. It specifies CASSSDDRGEQYF. V usage is TRBV12-3 or TRBV12-4 and J usage is TRBJ2-7; 8 bases line up with TRBD1. V trimming: 4 bases; J trimming: 6 bases; junction bases outside the gene matches: 5. This CDR3 comprises 13 residues.

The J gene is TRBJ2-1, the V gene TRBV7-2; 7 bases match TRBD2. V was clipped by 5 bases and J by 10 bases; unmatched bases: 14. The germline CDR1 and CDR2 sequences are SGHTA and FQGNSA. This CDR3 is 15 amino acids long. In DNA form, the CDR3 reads TGTGCCAGCAGCCCCTCCGGGGGGTCGGTGAAGGAGCAGTTCTTC. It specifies CASSPSGGSVKEQFF. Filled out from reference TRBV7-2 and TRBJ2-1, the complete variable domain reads GAGVSQSPSNKVTEKGKDVELRCDPISGHTALYWYRQSLGQGLEFLIYFQGNSAPDKSGLPSDRFSAERTGGSVSTLTIQRTQQEDSAVYLCASSPSGGSVKEQFFGPGTRLTVL.